This TCR beta chain appears in the sequencing data of a study of persistence of HIV-infected CD4 T cells. The CDR3 is made up of 16 amino acids. Trimming removed 1 base from V and 0 bases from J, with 11 bases in between. The germline V gene encodes CDR1 SGHTA and CDR2 FQGTGA. Study-level points and caveats: Antigen-responding cells were enriched for degenerate expanded CDR3beta sequences. Proviral oligoclonality tracked with TCR oligoclonality within the same sorted cells. TCRbeta richness was lower in CMV- and Gag-responding cells than in anti-CD3/anti-CD28-responding cells.

The libraries were made with immunoSEQ version 4 in survey mode. Data came from immunoSEQ multiplex PCR; TCRdb stores just in-frame clones and leaves some out. The sample lists fewer than 35,000 clones; about 80% were seen once. In regard to this clone: As yet, its antigen is unknown.

Lysates of CMV-infected fibroblasts at around 9.1 ug/mL stimulated these cells. CD40L-negative CD69-negative CD45RO-high memory CD4+ T cells were sorted as populations depleted of antigen-responding cells. Donors had CD4+ T cell counts above 400 cells/uL and were CMV-seropositive. Material: CD4+ T cells sorted from PBMCs after roughly 18-hour stimulation, obtained from a patient who received antiretroviral therapy. The gene calls are TRBV7-3 and TRBJ2-3; D unresolved. The TCR was taken from an adult woman with HIV who was CMV-seropositive. CDR3 amino acids: CASSLRPPTSTDTQYF. CDR3 coding DNA: TGTGCCAGCAGCTTAAGGCCCCCTACTAGCACAGATACGCAGTATTTT.